This T cell receptor (beta chain) was identified in a study of cytomegalovirus exposure and HLA in healthy donors. The study, taken as a whole, reports: One variant, a missense change in DCLRE1C, was linked in a later analysis to TCR beta V- and J-gene trimming. Rare TCR sequences dominated, though some public TCRs recurred in many donors.

This CDR3 is built from 14 residues. The germline V gene has CDR1 LNHDA and CDR2 SQIVND (reference sequence). V was pared by 5 bases and J by 3 bases, with 4 bases of the junction left unmatched. In its sample, this clone was seen a few times. Antigen specificity is unknown. Primers included in the PCR were 60 Vbeta and 13 Jbeta primers. The repertoire was sequenced with immunoSEQ multiplex PCR; TCRdb's copy has only in-frame clones and lacks some. The sample gives 150,000 to 200,000 clones, approximately 86% of which show up once; around 1.5% is in the top ten. Sample: PBMCs. This TCR derives from a young woman in good health and CMV-seronegative. This rearrangement joins TRBV19 to TRBJ2-7, with 10 bases matching TRBD1. The CDR3 region is CASSLRTGGYEQYF. CDR3 in DNA: TGTGCCAGTAGTTTACGGACAGGGGGCTACGAGCAGTACTTC.